Listed below are T cell receptor beta chains from one sample, sequenced in a study of a mutant IDH1 vaccine in newly diagnosed glioma. The protocol was immunoSEQ multiplex PCR, while the TCRdb copy is restricted to in-frame clones and leaves out a portion. The sample holds about 59,000 clones, approximately 91% seen once. Here the sequenced sample was PBMCs, taken from a glioma patient treated with radiotherapy, temozolomide or both. These receptors came from a man aged 45-60 years with glioma. The CDR3 runs from the conserved cysteine through the conserved F or W. D genes are given only for firm matches. Clone size appears in some rows only: once, few, many, or a class for an expanded clone.

-	TRBV7-2	TRBD2	TRBJ2-7	TGTGCCAGCACCTCTAGCGGGGGGGCCCCCCTCGAGCAGTACTTC	CASTSSGGAPLEQYF
-	TRBV2	-	TRBJ1-5	TGTGCCAGCAGTGATGGAGTAGGGAGGAATCAGCCCCAGCATTTT	CASSDGVGRNQPQHF
once	TRBV4-1	TRBD2	TRBJ2-2	TGCGCCAGCAGCCTACGCCGGGAGGGCGCCGGGGAGCTGTTTTTT	CASSLRREGAGELFF
-	TRBV15	TRBD1	TRBJ1-1	TGTGCCACCAGCAGAGATCAGGGGGGGGACACTGAAGCTTTCTTT	CATSRDQGGDTEAFF
-	TRBV5-4	TRBD2	TRBJ2-7	TGTGCCAGCAGCTTCCCGGGAGGCTCCTACGAGCAGTACTTC	CASSFPGGSYEQYF
once	TRBV9	-	TRBJ1-2	TGTGCCAGCAGCGTAGTGGGGGCGCCGGGGGTGAGTGGTGGCTACACCTTC	CASSVVGAPGVSGGYTF
once	TRBV9	-	TRBJ2-3	TGTGCCAGCAGCACCAGGGGGGGGACTAGCACAGATACGCAGTATTTT	CASSTRGGTSTDTQYF
-	TRBV5-1	TRBD1	TRBJ1-4	TGCGCCAGCAGCTTGGAAGGTCGGACAGGGGGAGAAAAACTGTTTTTT	CASSLEGRTGGEKLFF
-	TRBV6-5	TRBD1	TRBJ1-6	TGTGCCAGCAGGACCGGGACAGGGAATTCACCCCTCCACTTT	CASRTGTGNSPLHF
-	TRBV4-2	TRBD2	TRBJ2-5	TGTGCCAGCAGTTACGCGGGGGACCCCCAAGAGACCCAGTACTTC	CASSYAGDPQETQYF
few	TRBV19	-	TRBJ2-1	TGTGCCAGTAGTTCGCGGAATGAGCAGTTCTTC	CASSSRNEQFF
-	TRBV9	-	TRBJ2-3	TGTGCCAGCAGCGTAGATGAGAACCCAGATACGCAGTATTTT	CASSVDENPDTQYF
-	TRBV5-1	TRBD1	TRBJ2-5	TGCGCCAGCAGCCCCCCGCGGGGACAGGGGATAAAGACCCAGTACTTC	CASSPPRGQGIKTQYF
-	TRBV7-3	-	TRBJ2-1	TGTGCCAGCAGCTCCCTCCACGGAGGCCTCTTCTTCTTC	CASSSLHGGLFFF
-	TRBV7-2	-	TRBJ1-1	TGTGCCAGCAGCTTAGGACGGATGAACACTGAAGCTTTCTTT	CASSLGRMNTEAFF
-	TRBV7-8	-	TRBJ2-2	TGTGCCAGCAGCTTAGGAGGGGCAACGGGGAACACCGGGGAGCTGTTTTTT	CASSLGGATGNTGELFF
-	TRBV7-8	-	TRBJ1-5	TGTGCCAGCAGCCCCCTTGGCTCCAATCAGCCCCAGCATTTT	CASSPLGSNQPQHF
-	TRBV30	-	TRBJ1-4	TGTGCCTGGAGAGGGGTTAGGGCTAATGAAAAACTGTTTTTT	CAWRGVRANEKLFF